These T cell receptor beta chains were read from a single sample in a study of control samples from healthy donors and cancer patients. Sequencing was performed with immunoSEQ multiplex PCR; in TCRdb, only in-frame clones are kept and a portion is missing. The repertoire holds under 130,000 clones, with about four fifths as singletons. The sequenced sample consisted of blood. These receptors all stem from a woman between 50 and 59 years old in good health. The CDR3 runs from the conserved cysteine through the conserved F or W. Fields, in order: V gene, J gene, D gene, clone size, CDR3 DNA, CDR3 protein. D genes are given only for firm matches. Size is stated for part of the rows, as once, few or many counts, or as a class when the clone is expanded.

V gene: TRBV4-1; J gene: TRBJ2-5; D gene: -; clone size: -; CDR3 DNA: TGCGCCAGCAGCCAAGGGACAGTAGAGACCCAGTACTTC; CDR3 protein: CASSQGTVETQYF
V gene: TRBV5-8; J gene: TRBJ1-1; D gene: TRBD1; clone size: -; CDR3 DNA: TGTGCCAGCAGCTTTCAGACAGGGCAGAACACTGAAGCTTTCTTT; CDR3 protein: CASSFQTGQNTEAFF
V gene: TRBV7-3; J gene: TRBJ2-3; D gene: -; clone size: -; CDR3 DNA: TGTGCCAGCAGCTTAGGTTCCAGCTTCGATACGCAGTATTTT; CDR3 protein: CASSLGSSFDTQYF
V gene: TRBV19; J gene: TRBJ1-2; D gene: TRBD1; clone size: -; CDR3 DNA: TGTGCCAGTAGTGGCCGACAGGGGGCTCGTGGCTACACCTTC; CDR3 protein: CASSGRQGARGYTF
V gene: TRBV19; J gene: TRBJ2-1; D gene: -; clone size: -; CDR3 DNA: TGTGCCAGTAGCAGGGGACATGGGAATGAGCAGTTCTTC; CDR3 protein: CASSRGHGNEQFF
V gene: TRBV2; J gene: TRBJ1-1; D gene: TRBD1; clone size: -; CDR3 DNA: TGTGCCAGCAGTATCGACAGGGTTAACACTGAAGCTTTCTTT; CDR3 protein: CASSIDRVNTEAFF
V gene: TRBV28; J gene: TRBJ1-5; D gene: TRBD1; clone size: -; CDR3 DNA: TGTGCCGCAGCCCGACAGGGGACTTCGGGTCAGCCCCAGCATTTT; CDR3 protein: CAAARQGTSGQPQHF
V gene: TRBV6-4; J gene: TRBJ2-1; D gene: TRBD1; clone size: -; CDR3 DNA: TGTGCCAGCAGTGACTTGGCGGGACAGGGGCGCACGCACAATGAGCAGTTCTTC; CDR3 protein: CASSDLAGQGRTHNEQFF
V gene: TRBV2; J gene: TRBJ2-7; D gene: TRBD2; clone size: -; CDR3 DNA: TGTGCCAGCAGAACTAGCGGGAGGGGTATAGAGCAGTACTTC; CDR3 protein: CASRTSGRGIEQYF
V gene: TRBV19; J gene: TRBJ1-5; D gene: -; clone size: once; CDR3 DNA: TGTGCCAGTAGTCAGAATCAGCCCCAGCATTTT; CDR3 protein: CASSQNQPQHF
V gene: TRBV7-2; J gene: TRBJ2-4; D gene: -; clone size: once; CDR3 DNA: TGTGCCAGCAGACAGGGACTCGAAAACATTCAGTACTTC; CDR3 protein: CASRQGLENIQYF
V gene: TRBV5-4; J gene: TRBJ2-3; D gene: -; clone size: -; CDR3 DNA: TGTGCCAGCAGCTTGTCCGGCGACGCAGATACGCAGTATTTT; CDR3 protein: CASSLSGDADTQYF
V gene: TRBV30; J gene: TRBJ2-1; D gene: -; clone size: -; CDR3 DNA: TGTGCCTGGACGGGCGGTAGCAGCAATGAGCAGTTCTTC; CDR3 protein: CAWTGGSSNEQFF
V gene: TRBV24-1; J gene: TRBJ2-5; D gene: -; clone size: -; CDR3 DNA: TGTGCCACCAGTGATTGGGAGCGGTCAGGTCAAGAGACCCAGTACTTC; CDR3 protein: CATSDWERSGQETQYF
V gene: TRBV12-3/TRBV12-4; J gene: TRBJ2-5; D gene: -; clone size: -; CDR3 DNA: TGTGCCAGCAGTCTGAACCAAGAGACTCAGTACTTC; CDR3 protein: CASSLNQETQYF
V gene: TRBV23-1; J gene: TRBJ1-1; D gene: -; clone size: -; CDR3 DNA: TGCGCCAGCAGTCAACCCCGGGGAGGAAACACTGAAGCTTTCTTT; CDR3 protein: CASSQPRGGNTEAFF
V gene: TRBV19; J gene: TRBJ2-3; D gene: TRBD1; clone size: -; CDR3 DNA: TGTGCCAGTAACCTACAGGGGGCGAGCACAGATACGCAGTATTTT; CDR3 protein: CASNLQGASTDTQYF
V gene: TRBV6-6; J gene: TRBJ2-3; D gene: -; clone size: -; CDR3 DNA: TGTGCCAGCAATCAGGGGACCCATCAAGGTACGCAGTATTTT; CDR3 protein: CASNQGTHQGTQYF
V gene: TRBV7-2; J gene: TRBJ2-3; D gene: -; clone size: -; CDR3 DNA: TGTGCCAGCAGCCCCAACACAGATACGCAGTATTTT; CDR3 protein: CASSPNTDTQYF
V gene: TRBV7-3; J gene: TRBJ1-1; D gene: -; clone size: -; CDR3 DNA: TGTGCCAGCAGCCCGACGGGGGGCACTGAAGCTTTCTTT; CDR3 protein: CASSPTGGTEAFF
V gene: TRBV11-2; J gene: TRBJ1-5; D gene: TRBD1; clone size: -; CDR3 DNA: TGTGCCAGCAGCCGGACAGGGTACAATCAGCCCCAGCATTTT; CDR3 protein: CASSRTGYNQPQHF
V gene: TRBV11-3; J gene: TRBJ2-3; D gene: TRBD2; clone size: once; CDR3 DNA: TGTGCCAGCAGCTCGGGCGGTTTCGGGGGGGCAGATACGCAGTATTTT; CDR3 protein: CASSSGGFGGADTQYF
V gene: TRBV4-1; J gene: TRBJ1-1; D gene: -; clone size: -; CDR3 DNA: TGCGCCAGCAGCCCGATTGGGAGAGGGAGAGTCACTGAAGCTTTCTTT; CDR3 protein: CASSPIGRGRVTEAFF
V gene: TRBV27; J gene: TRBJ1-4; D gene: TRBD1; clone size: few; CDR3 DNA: TGTGCCACCCGACAGGGGGCCGGAGAAAAACTGTTTTTT; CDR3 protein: CATRQGAGEKLFF
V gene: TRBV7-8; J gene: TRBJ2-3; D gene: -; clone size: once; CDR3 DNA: TGTGCCAGCAGCTTAGATAGGGGGACAGATACGCAGTATTTT; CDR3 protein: CASSLDRGTDTQYF
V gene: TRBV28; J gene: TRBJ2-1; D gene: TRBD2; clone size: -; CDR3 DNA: TGTGCCAGCAGTCCCTTTAGCGGGGGGGCCGGCAATGAGCAGTTCTTC; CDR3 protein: CASSPFSGGAGNEQFF
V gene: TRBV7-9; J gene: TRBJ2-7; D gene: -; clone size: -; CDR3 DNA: TGTGCCAGCAGCTTAGTCGGCGAGCAGTACTTC; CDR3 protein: CASSLVGEQYF
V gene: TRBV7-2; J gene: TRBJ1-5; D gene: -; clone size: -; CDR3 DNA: TGTGCCAGCAGACAGGACCGGTTTAGCAATCAGCCCCAGCATTTT; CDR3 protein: CASRQDRFSNQPQHF
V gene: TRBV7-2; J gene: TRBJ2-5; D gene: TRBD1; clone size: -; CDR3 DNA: TGTGCCAGCAGGGAAGGACAGGGGCCGCTTTCCCAGTACTTC; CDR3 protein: CASREGQGPLSQYF
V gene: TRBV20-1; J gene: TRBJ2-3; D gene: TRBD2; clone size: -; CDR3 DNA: TGCAGTGCTAGTAATCAGCGGGGGGAATACACAGATACGCAGTATTTT; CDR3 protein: CSASNQRGEYTDTQYF
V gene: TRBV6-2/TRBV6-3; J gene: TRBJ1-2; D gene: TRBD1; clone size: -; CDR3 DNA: TGTGCCAGCAGTATCGGGACAGACTATGGCTACACCTTC; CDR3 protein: CASSIGTDYGYTF
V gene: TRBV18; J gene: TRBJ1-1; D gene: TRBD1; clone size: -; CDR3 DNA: TGTGCCAGCTCACCAGACAGGGGGATAGGTGAAGCTTTCTTT; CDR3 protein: CASSPDRGIGEAFF
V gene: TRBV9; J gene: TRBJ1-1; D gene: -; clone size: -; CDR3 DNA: TGTGCCAGCAGCGTCGGTTCAGGCATGAACACTGAAGCTTTCTTT; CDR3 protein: CASSVGSGMNTEAFF
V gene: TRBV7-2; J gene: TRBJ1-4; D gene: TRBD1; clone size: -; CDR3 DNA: TGTGCCAGCAGCTTTAAGGGGGCAACGGAAAAACTGTTTTTT; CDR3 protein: CASSFKGATEKLFF
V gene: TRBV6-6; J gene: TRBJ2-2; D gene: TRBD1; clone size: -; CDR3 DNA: TGTGCCAGCAGTCCGCCGGGACAGGGAAGTCCCGGGGAGCTGTTTTTT; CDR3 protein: CASSPPGQGSPGELFF
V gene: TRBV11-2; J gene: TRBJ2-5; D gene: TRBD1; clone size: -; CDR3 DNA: TGTGCCAGCAGCTGGGGACAGAAAGAGACCCAGTACTTC; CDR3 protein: CASSWGQKETQYF
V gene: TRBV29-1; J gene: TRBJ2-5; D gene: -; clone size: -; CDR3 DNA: TGCAGCGTTAGGGACTTGAGCAACCGAGAGACCCAGTACTTC; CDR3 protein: CSVRDLSNRETQYF
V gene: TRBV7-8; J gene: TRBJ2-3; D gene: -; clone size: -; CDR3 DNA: TGTGCCAGCAGCTCTTTAAGAGCAGGAGAGAGCACAGATACGCAGTATTTT; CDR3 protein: CASSSLRAGESTDTQYF
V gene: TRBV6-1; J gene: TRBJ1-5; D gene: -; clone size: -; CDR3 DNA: TGTGCCAGCAGTGAAGCTGCGACAGATAGCAATCAGCCCCAGCATTTT; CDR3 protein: CASSEAATDSNQPQHF
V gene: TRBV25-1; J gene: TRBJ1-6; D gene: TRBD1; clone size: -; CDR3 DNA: TGTGCCAGCAGTGGACGACAGGGTTTTTCACCCCTCCACTTT; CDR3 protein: CASSGRQGFSPLHF
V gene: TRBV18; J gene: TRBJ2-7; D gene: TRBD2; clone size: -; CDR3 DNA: TGTGCCAGCTCACCACTACTAGCGGGAGGCGAGCAGTACTTC; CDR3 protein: CASSPLLAGGEQYF